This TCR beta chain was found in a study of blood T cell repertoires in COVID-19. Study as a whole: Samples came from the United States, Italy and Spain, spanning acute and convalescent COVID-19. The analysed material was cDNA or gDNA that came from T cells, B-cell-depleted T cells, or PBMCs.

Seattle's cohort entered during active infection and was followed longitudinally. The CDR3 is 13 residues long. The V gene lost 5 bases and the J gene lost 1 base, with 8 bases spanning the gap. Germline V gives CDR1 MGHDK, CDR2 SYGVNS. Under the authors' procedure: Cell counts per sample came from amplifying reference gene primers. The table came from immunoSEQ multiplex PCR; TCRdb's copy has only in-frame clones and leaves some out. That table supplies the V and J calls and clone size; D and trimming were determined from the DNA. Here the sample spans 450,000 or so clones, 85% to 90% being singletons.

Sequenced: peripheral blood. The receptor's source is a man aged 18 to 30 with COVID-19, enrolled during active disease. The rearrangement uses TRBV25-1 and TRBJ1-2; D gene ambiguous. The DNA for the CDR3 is TGTGCCAGCAGTTCACAGTATAACTATGGCTACACCTTC. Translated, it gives CASSSQYNYGYTF.